Each of the 3 T cell receptor beta chains below was sequenced from the same sample in a study of T cell responses to AZD1222 COVID-19 vaccine. Method: immunoSEQ multiplex PCR; TCRdb's copy keeps in-frame clones and lacks some. Among over 85,000 clones listed, around 93% were seen once. The source was peripheral blood, collected 28 days after the second AZD1222 dose. These receptors originate from an adult who received the AZD1222 COVID-19 vaccine.

The chain recombines TRBV5-1 with TRBJ1-2; TRBD1 aligns across 8 bases. The CDR3 totals 14 residues. V dropped 3 bases and J dropped 10; count of bases not matched to a gene: 11. The germline V gene has CDR1 SGHRS and CDR2 YFSETQ. The CDR3 spells CASSYGTGRGPYTF. In DNA form, the CDR3 reads TGCGCCAGCAGCTATGGGACAGGCCGAGGGCCCTACACCTTC.

This clone was detected only once. The chain employs TRBV5-6 and TRBJ1-1; the D is unclear. The CDR3 runs to 15 residues. CDR1 is SGHDT, CDR2 YYEEEE, per germline. Trimming took 2 bases from V and 0 from J, leaving 11 bases between them. DNA of the CDR3: TGTGCCAGCAGCTTCGAGGCGCATTTGAACACTGAAGCTTTCTTT. This codes for CASSFEAHLNTEAFF.

V is TRBV19 and J is TRBJ1-4, with 9 bases lining up with TRBD1. The length of the CDR3 is 14 residues. The germline CDR1 and CDR2 sequences are LNHDA and SQIVND (reference sequence). V lost 4 bases to trimming and J lost 8 bases; unmatched junction nucleotides: 5. Here the CDR3 reads CASSTGQGDEKLFF. As DNA, the CDR3 is TGTGCCAGTAGTACGGGACAGGGAGACGAAAAACTGTTTTTT.